Each of the 26 T cell receptor beta chains below was sequenced from the same sample in a study of blood T cell repertoires in COVID-19. Sequenced by immunoSEQ multiplex PCR; TCRdb stores in-frame clones only, minus some. This table has roughly 250,000 clones, 70% to 85% appearing once. The sequenced sample consisted of peripheral blood. The receptor set was obtained from a woman aged 35 to 49 with active or convalescent COVID-19.

The chain has TRBV23-1 and TRBJ1-3; the D is unclear. TRBV23-1 is given ORF status, its function remaining uncertain. This CDR3 is built from 13 residues. Trimming removed 9 bases from V and 1 base from J, with 10 bases in between. CDR3 bases: TGCGCCAGGTCTTCAGAATCTGGAAACACCATATATTTT. It specifies CARSSESGNTIYF.

This clone was detected a few times. The chain is built from TRBV9 and TRBJ2-3; D might be TRBD1 (5 bases). Deletions cut 1 base from V and 0 bases from J, with 6 bases between. CDR3 length: 14 amino acids. Germline CDR1 is SGDLS and CDR2 is YYNGEE. The CDR3 bases are TGTGCCAGCAGCGTACAGGGTAGCACAGATACGCAGTATTTT. This codes for CASSVQGSTDTQYF.

The chain recombines TRBV6-1 with TRBJ1-2; 7 positions agree with TRBD1. CDR3 length: 14 residues. The V gene's germline CDR1 is MNHNS and CDR2 SASEGT. V dropped 2 bases and J dropped 8; count of bases not matched to a gene: 8. As DNA, the CDR3 is TGTGCCAGCAGTGAAACGGGAGGGGGCGCGGGCTACACCTTC. Its translation: CASSETGGGAGYTF.

This chain joins TRBV10-3 and TRBJ2-1; D is ambiguous. In germline, CDR1 is ENHRY, CDR2 SYGVKD. The CDR3 consists of 11 residues. Trimming left V 6 bases short and J 8 bases short, with 8 bases between. The CDR3 reads CAIRAGDEQFF. CDR3 nucleotide sequence: TGTGCCATCAGGGCAGGCGATGAGCAGTTCTTC.

The chain links TRBV6-2 or TRBV6-3 to TRBJ1-5; D remains unclear. The CDR3 covers 14 residues. Germline V gene lookup returns CDR1 MNHEY and CDR2 SVGEGT. V dropped 2 bases and J dropped 5 bases, with 10 bases sitting between them. CDR3 DNA sequence: TGTGCCAGCAGTTACCGAGGCGGATATCAGCCCCAGCATTTT. As protein: CASSYRGGYQPQHF.

The V and J genes are TRBV5-1 and TRBJ2-5; D is unclear. Germline V gene sequence: CDR1 SGHRS, CDR2 YFSETQ. The CDR3 extends over 16 amino acids. V was shortened by 0 bases and J by 0 bases, with 12 bases between the two germline ends. The CDR3 protein is CASSLGPSEYQETQYF. The DNA for the CDR3 is TGCGCCAGCAGCTTGGGGCCCAGCGAGTACCAAGAGACCCAGTACTTC.

This clone was detected once. The gene calls are TRBV5-6 and TRBJ1-3, with TRBD1 matching over 8 bases. CDR1 and CDR2 from the germline V gene are SGHDT and YYEEEE. The CDR3 consists of 15 residues. J lost 3 bases, V lost 4 bases, and 6 bases had no gene match. Here the CDR3 DNA reads TGTGCCAGCAGCGGACAGGGTGAAGGTGGAAACACCATATATTTT. Protein product: CASSGQGEGGNTIYF. The entire variable domain, with the rest obtained from reference TRBV5-6 and TRBJ1-3, is as follows: DAGVTQSPTHLIKTRGQQVTLRCSPKSGHDTVSWYQQALGQGPQFIFQYYEEEERQRGNFPDRFSGHQFPNYSSELNVNALLLGDSALYLCASSGQGEGGNTIYFGEGSWLTVV.

This chain connects TRBV7-9 to TRBJ1-3; D gene uncertain. The V gene's germline CDR1 is SEHNR and CDR2 FQNEAQ (reference sequence). The CDR3 is 15 amino acids. Trimming stripped 0 bases from V and 0 bases from J, with 6 bases between. The CDR3 region has the DNA TGTGCCAGCAGCTTAGCGGGCCGCTCTGGAAACACCATATATTTT. Translating it yields CASSLAGRSGNTIYF.

This clone was counted only a few times. The chain links TRBV2 to TRBJ1-5, with a tentative D call TRBD1 (6 bases). This CDR3 has 14 residues. V was shortened by 6 bases and J by 5 bases, with 14 bases between the two germline ends. Germline CDR1 SNHLY, CDR2 FYNNEI. CDR3 sequence (DNA): TGTGCCAGCAGGATGACAGGACCGCATCAGCCCCAGCATTTT. Amino acid sequence: CASRMTGPHQPQHF.

This sequence joins TRBV28 and TRBJ2-2; TRBD2 might be the D (7 bases). The germline V gene has CDR1 MDHEN and CDR2 SYDVKM. Trimming cost V 5 bases and J 6 bases, with 19 bases left between them. The CDR3 loop spans 16 amino acids. CDR3 coding DNA: TGTGCCAGCAGTCCCCGGGGTAGGGGGGGTCCCGGGGAGCTGTTTTTT. Translating gives CASSPRGRGGPGELFF. Full variable domain (rest looked up from reference TRBV28 and TRBJ2-2): DVKVTQSSRYLVKRTGEKVFLECVQDMDHENMFWYRQDPGLGLRLIYFSYDVKMKEKGDIPEGYSVSREKKERFSLILESASTNQTSMYLCASSPRGRGGPGELFFGEGSRLTVL.

The chain employs TRBV28 and TRBJ2-3; 8 bases line up with TRBD2. The length of the CDR3 is 15 residues. Germline loops: CDR1 MDHEN, CDR2 SYDVKM. V lost 6 bases and J lost 3; bases outside the gene matches: 8. Here the CDR3 DNA reads TGTGCCAGCAGCGGGAGCGGGGGAGGAACAGATACGCAGTATTTT. Amino acid sequence: CASSGSGGGTDTQYF.

The genes are TRBV5-1 and TRBJ1-2; 7 bases align to TRBD1. Germline V gene lookup returns CDR1 SGHRS and CDR2 YFSETQ. There are 14 residues in the CDR3. V shed 1 base and J 7 bases; nucleotides not matched to a gene: 7. For the CDR3, the DNA is TGCGCCAGCAGCTTGCGGGACAGACAGGGTGGCTACACCTTC. Amino acids: CASSLRDRQGGYTF.

The J gene is TRBJ1-1, the V gene TRBV2; TRBD1 matches 7 bases. The CDR3 is 15 amino acids. The V gene's germline CDR1 is SNHLY and CDR2 FYNNEI. J gave up 2 bases and V 6 bases, and 9 bases lay outside the gene matches. CDR3: CASRPTGTANTEAFF. In nucleotides, the CDR3 is TGTGCCAGCAGGCCCACCGGGACAGCTAACACTGAAGCTTTCTTT.

The J gene is TRBJ2-1, the V gene TRBV4-1; TRBD2 is a possible D gene (9 bases). This CDR3 contains 15 residues. Trimming pared 10 bases from V and 9 bases from J, leaving 25 bases between. Germline-derived CDR1 and CDR2 are MGHRA and YSYEKL. DNA of the CDR3: TGCGCCACCAGACCAGGGGGCGGGGGGGTGAGTGAGCAGTTCTTC. As protein: CATRPGGGGVSEQFF.

This clone was seen more than once but under ten times. The chain is built from TRBV11-2 and TRBJ2-1, with a tentative D call TRBD2 (6 bases). The CDR3 covers 15 residues. Trimming took off 5 bases at V and 5 bases at J, with 16 bases between the two ends. Per the germline V gene, CDR1 is SGHAT and CDR2 is FQNNGV. CDR3 coding DNA: TGTGCCAGCAGCCCCCCTTCCGGGGAGGACAATGAGCAGTTCTTC. Its protein is CASSPPSGEDNEQFF.

The rearrangement links TRBV6-1 to TRBJ2-3, with 11 bases matching TRBD2. Per the germline V gene, CDR1 is MNHNS and CDR2 is SASEGT. Trimming at V came to 4 bases and at J to 1 base, leaving 13 bases not matched to a gene. This CDR3 is 19 amino acids long. The CDR3 spells CASSARLTSGAVRTDTQYF. The CDR3 DNA reads as TGTGCCAGCAGTGCAAGATTGACTAGCGGGGCGGTCCGCACAGATACGCAGTATTTT.

In its sample, this clone was seen a few times. The chain links TRBV15 to TRBJ1-2; D is possibly TRBD1 (5 bases). Germline-derived CDR1 and CDR2 are LNHNV and YYDKDF (reference sequence). This CDR3 spans 16 amino acids. V was pared by 1 base and J by 4 bases, with 16 bases between. The DNA of the CDR3 is TGTGCCACCAGCAGAGTACGCCGGGGGGTTGGCTATGGCTACACCTTC. Translation: CATSRVRRGVGYGYTF. Full variable domain (remainder filled in from reference TRBV15 and TRBJ1-2): DAMVIQNPRYQVTQFGKPVTLSCSQTLNHNVMYWYQQKSSQAPKLLFHYYDKDFNNEADTPDNFQSRRPNTSFCFLDIRSPGLGDTAMYLCATSRVRRGVGYGYTFGSGTRLTVV.

V and J are TRBV28 and TRBJ2-4; D unclear. Trimming took off 2 bases at V and 6 bases at J, with 5 bases between the two ends. The CDR3 totals 12 residues. CDR1 is MDHEN, CDR2 SYDVKM, per germline. For the CDR3, the DNA is TGTGCCAGCAGTTTAGGCGGAAACATTCAGTACTTC. It is translated as CASSLGGNIQYF. Full variable domain (outside the CDR3, taken from reference TRBV28 and TRBJ2-4): DVKVTQSSRYLVKRTGEKVFLECVQDMDHENMFWYRQDPGLGLRLIYFSYDVKMKEKGDIPEGYSVSREKKERFSLILESASTNQTSMYLCASSLGGNIQYFGAGTRLSVL.

The rearrangement joins TRBV5-1 to TRBJ2-1; D perhaps matches TRBD2 (5 bases). Between the trimmed V and J ends, which lost 4 bases and 8 bases, there was a span of 25 bases. CDR1 is SGHRS, CDR2 YFSETQ, per germline. CDR3 length: 17 residues. DNA of the CDR3: TGCGCCAGCAGCGTAGGACTTGCGGATCCGCTGTACGATGAGCAGTTCTTC. The encoded protein is CASSVGLADPLYDEQFF.

This clone was picked up a small number of times. This chain connects TRBV30 to TRBJ1-2; D is undetermined. Between the trimmed V and J ends, which lost 3 bases and 3 bases, there was a span of 14 bases. The CDR3 runs to 14 residues. The germline V gene has CDR1 GTSNPN and CDR2 SVGIG (reference sequence). The CDR3 DNA is TGTGCCTGGAGGCGGTCCGGGAATGACTATGGCTACACCTTC. As protein: CAWRRSGNDYGYTF. Complete variable domain (other parts from reference TRBV30 and TRBJ1-2): SQTIHQWPATLVQPVGSPLSLECTVEGTSNPNLYWYRQAAGRGLQLLFYSVGIGQISSEVPQNLSASRPQDRQFILSSKKLLLSDSGFYLCAWRRSGNDYGYTFGSGTRLTVV.

The chain carries TRBV19 and TRBJ1-2, with D possibly being TRBD1 (5 bases). CDR1 is LNHDA, CDR2 SQIVND, per germline (reference sequence). Trimming took off 3 bases at V and 0 bases at J, with 11 bases between the two ends. The CDR3 has 15 residues. The DNA of the CDR3 is TGTGCCAGTAGTATGACAGAAAAACCTAACTATGGCTACACCTTC. This gives the protein CASSMTEKPNYGYTF.

This rearrangement joins TRBV7-2 to TRBJ1-4; perhaps TRBD1 as D (5 bases). Germline V gives CDR1 SGHTA, CDR2 FQGNSA. The CDR3 is made up of 14 amino acids. Deletions cut 5 bases from V and 8 bases from J, with 15 bases between. The CDR3 reads CASSKGQGSEKLFF. Written as DNA, the CDR3 is TGTGCCAGCAGCAAAGGGCAGGGATCCGAAAAACTGTTTTTT.

The table lists this clone with a count of one. The chain combines TRBV15 with TRBJ2-4; D is undetermined. The CDR3 is 16 residues long. The germline V gene has CDR1 LNHNV and CDR2 YYDKDF (reference sequence). V was pared by 0 bases and J by 2 bases, with 11 bases between. The CDR3 loop is CATSRDRSGSKNIQYF. The DNA of the CDR3 is TGTGCCACCAGCAGAGATCGATCCGGGTCCAAAAACATTCAGTACTTC. The variable domain in full, with the rest retrieved from reference TRBV15 and TRBJ2-4, is DAMVIQNPRYQVTQFGKPVTLSCSQTLNHNVMYWYQQKSSQAPKLLFHYYDKDFNNEADTPDNFQSRRPNTSFCFLDIRSPGLGDTAMYLCATSRDRSGSKNIQYFGAGTRLSVL.

Regarding this clone: The same CDR3 arises from other DNA sequences in this sample as well. V gene TRBV15 combines with J gene TRBJ2-2; D gene ambiguous. Trimming pared 0 bases from V and 6 bases from J, leaving 8 bases between. The CDR3 totals 14 residues. CDR1 is LNHNV, CDR2 YYDKDF, per germline (reference sequence). The CDR3 here is CATSRDRVAGELFF. CDR3 sequence (DNA): TGTGCCACCAGCAGAGATCGGGTAGCCGGGGAGCTGTTTTTT.

The V and J genes are TRBV19 and TRBJ1-1; the match to TRBD1 covers 7 bases. The junction had 3 bases not matched to a gene; V was cut back by 8 bases and J by 3 bases. Germline lookup yields CDR1 LNHDA and CDR2 SQIVND (reference sequence). This CDR3 has 12 residues. CDR3 in DNA: TGTGCCAGTGGGGGACAGTACACTGAAGCTTTCTTT. This codes for CASGGQYTEAFF.

Only a few counts were recorded for this clone. This sequence joins TRBV2 and TRBJ2-7; TRBD1 might be the D (5 bases). This CDR3 is built from 10 residues. Germline V CDR1 and CDR2: SNHLY, FYNNEI. CDR3 residues: CASSGGRPSV. The CDR3 region has the DNA TGTGCCAGCAGTGGGGGCCGACCCAGCGTC.